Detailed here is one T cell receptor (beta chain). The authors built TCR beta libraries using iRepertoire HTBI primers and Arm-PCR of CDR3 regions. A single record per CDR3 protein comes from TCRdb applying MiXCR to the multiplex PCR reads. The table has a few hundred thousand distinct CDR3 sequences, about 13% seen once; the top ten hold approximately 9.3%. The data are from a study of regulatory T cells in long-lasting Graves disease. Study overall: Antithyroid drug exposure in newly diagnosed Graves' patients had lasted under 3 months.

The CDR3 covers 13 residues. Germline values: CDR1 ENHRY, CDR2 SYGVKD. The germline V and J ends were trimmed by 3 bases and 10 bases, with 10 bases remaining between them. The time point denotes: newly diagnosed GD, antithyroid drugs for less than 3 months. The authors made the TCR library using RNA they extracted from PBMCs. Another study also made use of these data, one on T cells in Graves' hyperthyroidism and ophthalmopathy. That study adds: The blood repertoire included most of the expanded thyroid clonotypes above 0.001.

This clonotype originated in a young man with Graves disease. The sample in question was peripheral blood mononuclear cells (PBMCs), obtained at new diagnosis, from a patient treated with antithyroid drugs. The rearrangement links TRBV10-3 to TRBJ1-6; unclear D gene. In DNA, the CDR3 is TGTGCCATCAGTGATTTGGGATACTCACCCCTCCACTTT. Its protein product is CAISDLGYSPLHF.